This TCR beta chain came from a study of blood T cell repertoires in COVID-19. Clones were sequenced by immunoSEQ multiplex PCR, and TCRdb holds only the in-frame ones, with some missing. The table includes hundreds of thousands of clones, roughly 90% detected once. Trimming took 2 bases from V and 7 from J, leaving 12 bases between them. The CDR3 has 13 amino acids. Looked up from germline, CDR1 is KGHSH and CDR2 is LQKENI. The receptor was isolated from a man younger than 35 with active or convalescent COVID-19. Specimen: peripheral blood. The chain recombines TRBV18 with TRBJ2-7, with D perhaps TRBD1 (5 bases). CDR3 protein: CASSPMEQAEQYF. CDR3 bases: TGTGCCAGCTCACCAATGGAACAGGCAGAGCAGTACTTC.